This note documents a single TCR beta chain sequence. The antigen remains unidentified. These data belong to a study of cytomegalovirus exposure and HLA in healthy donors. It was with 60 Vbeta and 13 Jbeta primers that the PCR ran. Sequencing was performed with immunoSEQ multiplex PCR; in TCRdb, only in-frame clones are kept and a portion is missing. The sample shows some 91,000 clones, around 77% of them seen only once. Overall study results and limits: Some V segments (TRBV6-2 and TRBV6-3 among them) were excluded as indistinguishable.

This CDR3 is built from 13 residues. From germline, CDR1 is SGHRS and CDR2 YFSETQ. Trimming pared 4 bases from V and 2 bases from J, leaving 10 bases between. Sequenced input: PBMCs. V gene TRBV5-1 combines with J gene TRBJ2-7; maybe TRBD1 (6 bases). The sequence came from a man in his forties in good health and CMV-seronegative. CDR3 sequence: CASSVDSTYEQYF. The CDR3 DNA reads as TGCGCCAGCAGCGTGGACAGCACCTACGAGCAGTACTTC.